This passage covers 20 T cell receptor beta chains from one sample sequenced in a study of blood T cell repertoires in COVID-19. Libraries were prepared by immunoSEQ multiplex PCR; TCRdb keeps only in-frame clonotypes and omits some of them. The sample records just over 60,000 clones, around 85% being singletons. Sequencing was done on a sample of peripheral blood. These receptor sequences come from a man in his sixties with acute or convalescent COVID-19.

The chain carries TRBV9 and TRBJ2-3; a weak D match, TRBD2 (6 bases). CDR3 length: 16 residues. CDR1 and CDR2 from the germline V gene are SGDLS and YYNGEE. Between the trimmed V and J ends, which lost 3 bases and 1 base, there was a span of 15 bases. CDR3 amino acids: CASSAIIGGGTDTQYF. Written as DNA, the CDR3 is TGTGCCAGCAGCGCGATCATAGGCGGGGGCACAGATACGCAGTATTTT.

The DNA of the CDR3 is TGTGCCATCAGGCCCCAACTCGACAGTGGGGATACGCAGTATTTT. Its translation is CAIRPQLDSGDTQYF. The chain is built from TRBV10-3 and TRBJ2-3; a possible D gene is TRBD1 (5 bases). CDR1 is ENHRY, CDR2 SYGVKD, per germline. This CDR3 has 15 residues. V lost 6 bases and J 6 bases, leaving 19 bases between the germline ends.

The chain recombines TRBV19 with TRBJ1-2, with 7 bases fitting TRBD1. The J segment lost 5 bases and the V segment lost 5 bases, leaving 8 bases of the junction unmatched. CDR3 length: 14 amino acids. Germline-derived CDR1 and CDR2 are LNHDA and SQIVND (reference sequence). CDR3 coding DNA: TGTGCCAGTAGTTTCGGACAGGTCAGATATGGCTACACCTTC. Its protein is CASSFGQVRYGYTF.

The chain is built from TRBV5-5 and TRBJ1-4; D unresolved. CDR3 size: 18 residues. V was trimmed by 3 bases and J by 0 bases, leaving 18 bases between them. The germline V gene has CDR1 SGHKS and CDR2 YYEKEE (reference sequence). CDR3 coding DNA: TGTGCCAGCAGCTCCGCGGGCGGGAACCTTGCAACTAATGAAAAACTGTTTTTT. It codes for CASSSAGGNLATNEKLFF.

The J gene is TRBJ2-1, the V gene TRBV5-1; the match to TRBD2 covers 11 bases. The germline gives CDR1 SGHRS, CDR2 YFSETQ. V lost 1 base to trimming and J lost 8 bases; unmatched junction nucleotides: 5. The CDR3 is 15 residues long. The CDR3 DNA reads TGCGCCAGCAGCTTGCTGGGGACTAGCGGCGATGAGCAGTTCTTC. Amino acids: CASSLLGTSGDEQFF.

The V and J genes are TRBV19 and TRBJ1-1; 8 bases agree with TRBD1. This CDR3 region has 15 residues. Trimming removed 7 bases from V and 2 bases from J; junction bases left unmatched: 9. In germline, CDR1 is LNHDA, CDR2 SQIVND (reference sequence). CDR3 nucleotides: TGTGCCAGTACCCCAAGACAGGGGCAAAACACTGAAGCTTTCTTT. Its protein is CASTPRQGQNTEAFF.

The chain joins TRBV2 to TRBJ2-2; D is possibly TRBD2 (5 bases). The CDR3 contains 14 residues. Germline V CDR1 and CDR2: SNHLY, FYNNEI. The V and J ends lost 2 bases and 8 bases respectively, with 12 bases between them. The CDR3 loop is CASSERSQRGELFF. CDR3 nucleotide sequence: TGTGCCAGCAGTGAAAGGTCGCAGCGGGGGGAGCTGTTTTTT.

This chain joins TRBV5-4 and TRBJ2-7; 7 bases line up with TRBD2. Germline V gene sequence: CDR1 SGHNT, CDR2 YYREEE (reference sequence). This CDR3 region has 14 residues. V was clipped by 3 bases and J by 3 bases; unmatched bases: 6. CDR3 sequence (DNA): TGTGCCAGCAGCTCGGCCGGGACTAACTACGAGCAGTACTTC. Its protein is CASSSAGTNYEQYF.

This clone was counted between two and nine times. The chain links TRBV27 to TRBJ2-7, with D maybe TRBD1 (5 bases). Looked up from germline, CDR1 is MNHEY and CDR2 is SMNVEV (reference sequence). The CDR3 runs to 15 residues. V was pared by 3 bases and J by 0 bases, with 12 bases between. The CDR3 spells CASSFKAGPSYEQYF. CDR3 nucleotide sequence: TGTGCCAGCAGTTTTAAGGCAGGGCCCTCCTACGAGCAGTACTTC.

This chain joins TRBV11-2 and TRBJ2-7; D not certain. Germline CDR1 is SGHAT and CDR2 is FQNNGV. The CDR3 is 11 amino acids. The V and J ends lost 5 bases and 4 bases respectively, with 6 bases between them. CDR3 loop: CASSRLYEQYF. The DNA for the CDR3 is TGTGCCAGCAGCCGACTTTACGAGCAGTACTTC. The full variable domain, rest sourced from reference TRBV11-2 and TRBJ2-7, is EAGVAQSPRYKIIEKRQSVAFWCNPISGHATLYWYQQILGQGPKLLIQFQNNGVVDDSQLPKDRFSAERLKGVDSTLKIQPAKLEDSAVYLCASSRLYEQYFGPGTRLTVT.

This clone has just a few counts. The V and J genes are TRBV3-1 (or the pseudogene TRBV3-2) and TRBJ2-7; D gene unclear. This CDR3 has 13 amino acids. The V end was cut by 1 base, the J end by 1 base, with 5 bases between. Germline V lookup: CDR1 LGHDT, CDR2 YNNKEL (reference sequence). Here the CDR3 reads CASSQGLSYEQYF. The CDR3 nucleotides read TGTGCCAGCAGCCAAGGACTTTCCTACGAGCAGTACTTC.

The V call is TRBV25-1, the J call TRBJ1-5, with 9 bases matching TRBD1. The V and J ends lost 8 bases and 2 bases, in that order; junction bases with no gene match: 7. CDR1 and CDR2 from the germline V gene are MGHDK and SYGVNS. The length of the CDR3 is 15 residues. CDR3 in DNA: TGTGCCAGCGCAACAGGGGGCTGGGGCAATCAGCCCCAGCATTTT. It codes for CASATGGWGNQPQHF.

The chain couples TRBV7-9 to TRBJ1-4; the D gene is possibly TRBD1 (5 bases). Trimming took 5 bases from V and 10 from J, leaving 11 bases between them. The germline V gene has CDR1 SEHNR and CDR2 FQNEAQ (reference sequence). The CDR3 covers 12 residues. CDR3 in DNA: TGTGCCAGCAGCAACGACAGACGAAAACTGTTTTTT. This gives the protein CASSNDRRKLFF.

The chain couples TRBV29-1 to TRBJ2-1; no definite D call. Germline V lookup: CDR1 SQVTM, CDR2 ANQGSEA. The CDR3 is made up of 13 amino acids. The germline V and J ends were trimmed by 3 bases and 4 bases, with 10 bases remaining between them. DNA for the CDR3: TGCAGCGTTGACGTCAGAGGTTACAATGAGCAGTTCTTC. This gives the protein CSVDVRGYNEQFF.

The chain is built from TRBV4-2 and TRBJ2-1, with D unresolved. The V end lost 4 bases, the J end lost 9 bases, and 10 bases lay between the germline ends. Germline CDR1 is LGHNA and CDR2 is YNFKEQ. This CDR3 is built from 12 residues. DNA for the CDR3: TGTGCCAGCAGCCCCGGCGGTGGTGAGCAGTTCTTC. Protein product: CASSPGGGEQFF.

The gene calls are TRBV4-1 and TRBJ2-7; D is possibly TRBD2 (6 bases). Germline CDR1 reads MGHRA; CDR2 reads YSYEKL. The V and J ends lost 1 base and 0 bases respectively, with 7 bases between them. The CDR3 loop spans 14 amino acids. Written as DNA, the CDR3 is TGCGCCAGCAGCCAAGGACTAGTCTCCTACGAGCAGTACTTC. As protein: CASSQGLVSYEQYF.

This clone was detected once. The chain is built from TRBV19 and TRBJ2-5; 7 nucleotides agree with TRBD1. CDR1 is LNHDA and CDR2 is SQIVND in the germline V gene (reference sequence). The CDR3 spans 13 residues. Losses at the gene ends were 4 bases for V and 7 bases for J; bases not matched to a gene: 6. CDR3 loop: CASSKGQSATQYF. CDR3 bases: TGTGCCAGTAGTAAGGGACAGTCCGCGACCCAGTACTTC.

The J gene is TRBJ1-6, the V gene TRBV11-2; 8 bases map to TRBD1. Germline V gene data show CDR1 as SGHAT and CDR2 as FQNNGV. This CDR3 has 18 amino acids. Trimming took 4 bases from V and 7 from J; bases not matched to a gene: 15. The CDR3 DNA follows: TGTGCCAGCAGCTCAATGGCCCTGACAGGGGTGAGGAATTCACCCCTCCACTTT. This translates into CASSSMALTGVRNSPLHF.

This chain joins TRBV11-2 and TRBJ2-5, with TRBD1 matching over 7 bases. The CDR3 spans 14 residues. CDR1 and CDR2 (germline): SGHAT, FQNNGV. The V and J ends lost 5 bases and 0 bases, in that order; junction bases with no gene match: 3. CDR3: CASSTGQDQETQYF. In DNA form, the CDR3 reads TGTGCCAGCAGCACCGGACAGGACCAAGAGACCCAGTACTTC. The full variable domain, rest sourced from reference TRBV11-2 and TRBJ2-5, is EAGVAQSPRYKIIEKRQSVAFWCNPISGHATLYWYQQILGQGPKLLIQFQNNGVVDDSQLPKDRFSAERLKGVDSTLKIQPAKLEDSAVYLCASSTGQDQETQYFGPGTRLLVL.

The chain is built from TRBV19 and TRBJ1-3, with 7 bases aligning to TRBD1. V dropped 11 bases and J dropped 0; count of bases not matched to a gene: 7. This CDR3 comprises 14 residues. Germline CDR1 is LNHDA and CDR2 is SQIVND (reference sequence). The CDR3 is CAWAQGDSGNTIYF. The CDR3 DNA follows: TGTGCCTGGGCTCAGGGGGACTCTGGAAACACCATATATTTT. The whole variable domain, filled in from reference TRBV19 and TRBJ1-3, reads DGGITQSPKYLFRKEGQNVTLSCEQNLNHDAMYWYRQDPGQGLRLIYYSQIVNDFQKGDIAEGYSVSREKKESFPLTVTSAQKNPTAFYLCAWAQGDSGNTIYFGEGSWLTVV.